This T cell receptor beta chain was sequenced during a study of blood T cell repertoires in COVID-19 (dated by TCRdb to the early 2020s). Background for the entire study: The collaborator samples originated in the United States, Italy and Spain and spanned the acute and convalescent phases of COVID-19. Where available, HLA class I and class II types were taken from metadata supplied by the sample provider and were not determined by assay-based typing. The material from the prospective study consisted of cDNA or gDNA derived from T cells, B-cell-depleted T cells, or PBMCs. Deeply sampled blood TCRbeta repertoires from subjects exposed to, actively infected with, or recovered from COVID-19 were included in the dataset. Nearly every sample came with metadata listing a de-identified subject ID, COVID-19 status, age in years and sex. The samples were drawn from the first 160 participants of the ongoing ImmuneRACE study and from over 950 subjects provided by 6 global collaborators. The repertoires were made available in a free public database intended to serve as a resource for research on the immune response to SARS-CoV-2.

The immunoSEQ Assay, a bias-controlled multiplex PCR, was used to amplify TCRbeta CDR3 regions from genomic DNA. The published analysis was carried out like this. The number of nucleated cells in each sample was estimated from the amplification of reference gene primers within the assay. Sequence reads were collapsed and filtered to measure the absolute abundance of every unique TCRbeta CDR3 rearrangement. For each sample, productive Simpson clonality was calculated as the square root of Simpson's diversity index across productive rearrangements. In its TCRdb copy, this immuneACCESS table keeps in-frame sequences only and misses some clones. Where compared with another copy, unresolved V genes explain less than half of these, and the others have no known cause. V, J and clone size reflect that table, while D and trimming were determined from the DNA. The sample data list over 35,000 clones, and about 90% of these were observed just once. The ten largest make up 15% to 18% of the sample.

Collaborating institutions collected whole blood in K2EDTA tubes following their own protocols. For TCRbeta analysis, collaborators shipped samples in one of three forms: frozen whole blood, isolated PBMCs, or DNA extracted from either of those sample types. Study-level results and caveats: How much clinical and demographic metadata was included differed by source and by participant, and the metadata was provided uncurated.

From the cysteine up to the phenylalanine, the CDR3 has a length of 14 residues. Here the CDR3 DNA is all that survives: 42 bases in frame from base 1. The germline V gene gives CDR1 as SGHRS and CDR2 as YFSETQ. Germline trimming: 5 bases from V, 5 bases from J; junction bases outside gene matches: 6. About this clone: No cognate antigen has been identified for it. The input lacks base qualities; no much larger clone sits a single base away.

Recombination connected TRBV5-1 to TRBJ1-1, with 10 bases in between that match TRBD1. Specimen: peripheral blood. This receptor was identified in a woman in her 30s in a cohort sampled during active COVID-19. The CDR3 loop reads CASRPGQGYTEAFF. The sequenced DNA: TGCGCCAGCAGACCGGGACAGGGGTATACTGAAGCTTTCTTT. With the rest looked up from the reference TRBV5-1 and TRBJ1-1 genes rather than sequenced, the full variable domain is KAGVTQTPRYLIKTRGQQVTLSCSPISGHRSVSWYQQTPGQGLQFLFEYFSETQRNKGNFPGRFSGRQFSNSRSEMNVSTLELGDSALYLCASRPGQGYTEAFFGQGTRLTVV.